The rows below give T cell receptor beta chains drawn from one sample of a study of T-cell memory formation after mild COVID-19. TCRdb fed the 5' RACE reads into MiXCR, producing one record per CDR3 protein. This sample yields 350,000 to 500,000 distinct CDR3 sequences, of which over 15% are seen a single time; about a fifth belongs to the top ten. Material for sequencing was PBMCs or a T cell subset sorted from them (not recorded which). Receptors originate from a man between 18 and 29 years old who had mild COVID-19 (a few samples of this study predate the infection). Cell type and time point are not known. CDR3s include the opening cysteine and the closing phenylalanine or tryptophan. D genes are given only for firm matches. Clone size appears in some rows only: once, few, many, or a class for an expanded clone.

D | J | V | size | DNA | CDR3
NA | TRBJ2-7 | TRBV12-3/TRBV12-4 | few | TGTGCCAGCAGTACCACATCCCTCTACGAGCAGTACTTC | CASSTTSLYEQYF
NA | TRBJ2-5 | TRBV15 | NA | TGTGCCACCAGCAAGGAGGGGTCTGACGAGACCCAGTACTTC | CATSKEGSDETQYF
TRBD1 | TRBJ1-2 | TRBV24-1 | NA | TGTGCCACCAGTGACCGCCGGGACAGAAGCTCCAACTATGGCTACACCTTC | CATSDRRDRSSNYGYTF
TRBD2 | TRBJ2-5 | TRBV6-6 | NA | TGTGCCAGCAGTTTGGGGGGACTAGGAGCGGGCGAGACCCAGTACTTC | CASSLGGLGAGETQYF
NA | TRBJ2-7 | TRBV7-2 | NA | TGTGCCAGCAGCCGAATGAGCTCCTACGAGCAGTACTTC | CASSRMSSYEQYF
TRBD1 | TRBJ2-2 | TRBV6-5 | few | TGTGCCAGCAGGGACCGGGACAGGGGAAACACCGGGGAGCTGTTTTTT | CASRDRDRGNTGELFF
NA | TRBJ2-5 | TRBV20-1 | NA | TGCAGTGCTTGCAGAACAGGGTTCCAAGAGACCCAGTACTTC | CSACRTGFQETQYF
NA | TRBJ2-5 | TRBV5-1 | NA | TGCGCCAGCAGTCGGGCGTTCCAAGAGACCCAGTACTTC | CASSRAFQETQYF
NA | TRBJ1-4 | TRBV29-1 | few | TGCAGCGCGACCGGGACGGGGAATGAAAAACTGTTTTTT | CSATGTGNEKLFF
TRBD1 | TRBJ2-3 | TRBV4-1 | NA | TGCGCCAGCAGCCAGGCCAGCCAGTACACAGGGGTTTTGCAGTATTTT | CASSQASQYTGVLQYF
NA | TRBJ1-1 | TRBV3-1 | NA | TGTGCCAGCAGCAGAGGCCAACCCCCTGAAGCTTTCTTT | CASSRGQPPEAFF
TRBD2 | TRBJ2-3 | TRBV15 | many | TGTGCCACCAGCAGAGATCATTCTAGCGGGGGCTCTAGCACAGATACGCAGTATTTT | CATSRDHSSGGSSTDTQYF
NA | TRBJ2-1 | TRBV7-2 | few | TGTGCCAGCAGCTCGGGACCTGCCTACAATGAGCAGTTCTTC | CASSSGPAYNEQFF
TRBD1 | TRBJ1-2 | TRBV20-1 | few | TGCAGTGTGCCGGGACAGGGGAACTATGGCTACACCTTC | CSVPGQGNYGYTF
NA | TRBJ1-1 | TRBV9 | few | TGTGCCAGCAGCCCCCACAGGGCCTCTTCGCATATGAACACTGAAGCTTTCTTT | CASSPHRASSHMNTEAFF
NA | TRBJ1-1 | TRBV12-3/TRBV12-4 | few | TGTGCCAGCAGCTGGACACGGACTGAAGCTTTCTTT | CASSWTRTEAFF
NA | TRBJ2-3 | TRBV7-9 | NA | TGTGCCGCGGGTGGGTCGCCAGATACGCAGTATTTT | CAAGGSPDTQYF
NA | TRBJ1-5 | TRBV4-1 | NA | TGCGCCAGCAGCCAGGCAGGGAAAGGCAATCAGCCCCAGCATTTT | CASSQAGKGNQPQHF
NA | TRBJ2-1 | TRBV20-1 | NA | TGCAGTGCTGCAAGGGTTTCACTCCACAATGAGCAGTTCTTC | CSAARVSLHNEQFF
NA | TRBJ1-5 | TRBV20-1 | NA | TGCAGTGCTGGATCCCGACAGAGCAATCAGCCCCAGCATTTT | CSAGSRQSNQPQHF
NA | TRBJ2-3 | TRBV7-2 | NA | TGTGCCAGCAGCTCCAAGTCGGGTCTGAGCACAGATACGCAGTATTTT | CASSSKSGLSTDTQYF
TRBD1 | TRBJ1-2 | TRBV19 | few | TGTGCCACCTGGACAGGGGGCGCCGGCTATGGCTACACCTTC | CATWTGGAGYGYTF
NA | TRBJ2-2 | TRBV29-1 | few | TGCACGGCATTTAGGGGAGGTACCGGGGAGCTGTTTTTT | CTAFRGGTGELFF
NA | TRBJ2-7 | TRBV4-3 | NA | TGCGCCAGCAGCCAAGATTTGAGTCAGGGCGAGCAGTACTTC | CASSQDLSQGEQYF
NA | TRBJ1-6 | TRBV19 | NA | NA | CASTSDRGYNSPLHF
TRBD1 | TRBJ1-1 | TRBV30 | NA | TGTGCCTGGGCCGGACAGGAGGGGACTGAAGCTTTCTTT | CAWAGQEGTEAFF
NA | TRBJ2-1 | TRBV4-3 | few | TGCGCCAGCAGCCATCCGGGGTATGCGTACAATGAGCAGTTCTTC | CASSHPGYAYNEQFF
NA | TRBJ2-4 | TRBV3-1 | few | TGTGCCAGCAGCCCTGGGGACACAAGAATTCAGTACTTC | CASSPGDTRIQYF
NA | TRBJ1-1 | TRBV5-1 | NA | NA | CASILGQGRNTEAFF
NA | TRBJ2-4 | TRBV9 | few | TGTGCCAGCAGCGTAGAGGGGGGCCGCACACAGTACTTC | CASSVEGGRTQYF
NA | TRBJ2-2 | TRBV3-1 | NA | TGTGCCAGCAGCCAAGCCAGGGACACCGGGGAGCTGTTTTTT | CASSQARDTGELFF
NA | TRBJ2-2 | TRBV5-1 | many | TGCGCCAGCAGCCCGCGAGGGGGGAATAGGGAGCTGTTTTTT | CASSPRGGNRELFF
NA | TRBJ2-5 | TRBV11-2 | few | TGTGCCAGCAGCTTGAGAACAGGGTCAGAGACCCAGTACTTC | CASSLRTGSETQYF
NA | TRBJ1-3 | TRBV23-1 | NA | TGCGCCAGCAGTCGACGCCCCAGAGACACCATATATTTT | CASSRRPRDTIYF
NA | TRBJ2-3 | TRBV27 | few | TGTGCCAGCAGTCCTCCCCCCGGGTCAGATACGCAGTATTTT | CASSPPPGSDTQYF
TRBD2 | TRBJ2-7 | TRBV5-1 | few | TGCGCCAGCAGCAGTGGACTAGTGGCCTCCTACGAGCAGTACTTC | CASSSGLVASYEQYF
NA | TRBJ1-2 | TRBV7-2 | many | TGTGCCAGCAGCTTACTGGGGGACCTCTACACCTTC | CASSLLGDLYTF
NA | TRBJ2-5 | TRBV6-5 | NA | TGTGCCAGCACCGGACCTTCGGGGACCCAGTACTTC | CASTGPSGTQYF
NA | TRBJ1-1 | TRBV7-8 | few | TGTGCCAGCAGCCCGATACTTTTTGAAGCTTTCTTT | CASSPILFEAFF
NA | TRBJ2-7 | TRBV5-1 | NA | TGCGCCAGCAGCTCCGAGACCTACGAGCAGTACTTC | CASSSETYEQYF
TRBD1 | TRBJ1-2 | TRBV6-2/TRBV6-3 | NA | TGTGCCAGCAGTTACGGCGGGACAGTCCCCTATGGCTACACCTTC | CASSYGGTVPYGYTF
NA | TRBJ1-4 | TRBV5-1 | many | TGCGCCAGCAGCTTGGATCATCAGGAAAAACTGTTTTTT | CASSLDHQEKLFF